This entry lists 21 T cell receptor beta chains sequenced from one sample in a study of T cell repertoires in cytomegalovirus infection. TCRdb re-called the reads through MiXCR, storing one row per CDR3 protein. Of some 940,000 distinct CDR3 sequences in the sample, around a third were seen once. Which antigens these TCRs recognize remains unknown. Source: cultured CD8+ T cells from PBMCs, taken from culture after CMV antigen stimulation. The receptors come from a human donor in good health (CMV status not recorded). Some clones in this sample may be carry-over from other donors' samples.

This clonotype was observed a handful of times. The rearrangement joins TRBV27 to TRBJ2-5; D assignment may be TRBD1 or TRBD2 (7 bases each). Germline CDR1 and CDR2: MNHEY and SMNVEV (reference sequence). The CDR3 has 14 amino acids. Trimming shortened V by 4 bases and J by 5 bases, and 14 bases separated the two germline ends. The CDR3 DNA follows: TGTGCCAGCAGTTCTTGGCAGGGGGGGGAGACCCAGTACTTC. This encodes CASSSWQGGETQYF.

A word on this clonotype: The junction differs from germline at one of its ends, possibly a read error. This chain links TRBV12-3 or TRBV12-4 with TRBJ1-2; D gene uncertain. CDR3 length: 12 residues. The CDR3 sequence: CASSPNDYGYTF. DNA of the CDR3: TGTGCCAGCAGTCCCAACGACTACGGCTACACCTTC.

This clonotype is a singleton in its sample. The V gene is TRBV19, the J gene TRBJ1-1; D unclear. The V end lost 7 bases, the J end lost 4 bases, and 13 bases lay between the germline ends. Per germline, CDR1 LNHDA and CDR2 SQIVND (reference sequence). This CDR3 contains 13 residues. The CDR3 region has the DNA TGTGCCAGTACCTTAGGGTCGAGCACTGAAGCTTTCTTT. Its translation: CASTLGSSTEAFF. Full variable domain (rest looked up from reference TRBV19 and TRBJ1-1): DGGITQSPKYLFRKEGQNVTLSCEQNLNHDAMYWYRQDPGQGLRLIYYSQIVNDFQKGDIAEGYSVSREKKESFPLTVTSAQKNPTAFYLCASTLGSSTEAFFGQGTRLTVV.

The genes are TRBV6-5 and TRBJ2-2; 8 bases are a match to TRBD2. V lost 2 bases and J lost 5; bases outside the gene matches: 4. In germline, CDR1 is MNHEY, CDR2 SVGAGI. The CDR3 has 15 amino acids. The CDR3 spells CASSYAGGETGELFF. CDR3 bases: TGTGCCAGCAGTTACGCGGGGGGTGAGACCGGGGAGCTGTTTTTT.

This clonotype occurred a few times. The chain combines TRBV20-1 with TRBJ2-1; 7 nucleotides line up with TRBD2. The J segment lost 3 bases and the V segment lost 6 bases, leaving 8 bases of the junction unmatched. Germline-derived CDR1 and CDR2 are DFQATT and SNEGSKA (reference sequence). The CDR3 totals 14 residues. CDR3 protein: CSARDYQNYNEQFF. For the CDR3, the DNA is TGCAGTGCCCGGGACTACCAAAACTACAATGAGCAGTTCTTC.

The chain links TRBV15 to TRBJ2-1, with D perhaps being TRBD1 or TRBD2 (6 bases each). The CDR3 is 16 residues long. Trimming took 0 bases from V and 7 from J, leaving 16 bases between them. Germline V gene sequence: CDR1 LNHNV, CDR2 YYDKDF (reference sequence). CDR3 loop: CATSRDRGAAGNEQFF. The DNA for the CDR3 is TGTGCCACCAGCAGAGATAGGGGGGCCGCGGGGAATGAGCAGTTCTTC.

The V gene is TRBV9, the J gene TRBJ2-3; D perhaps matches TRBD1 (5 bases). The CDR3 has 14 residues. Germline-derived CDR1 and CDR2 are SGDLS and YYNGEE. V lost 1 base to trimming and J lost 2 bases, with 8 bases between them. In DNA form, the CDR3 reads TGTGCCAGCAGCGTATACAGGACCACAGATACGCAGTATTTT. Encoded protein: CASSVYRTTDTQYF. Supplemented by reference TRBV9 and TRBJ2-3, the full variable domain reads DSGVTQTPKHLITATGQRVTLRCSPRSGDLSVYWYQQSLDQGLQFLIQYYNGEERAKGNILERFSAQQFPDLHSELNLSSLELGDSALYFCASSVYRTTDTQYFGPGTRLTVL.

V and J are TRBV11-2 and TRBJ2-3; 10 bases are a match to TRBD2. V lost 3 bases, J lost 6 bases, and 9 bases stayed unmatched. This CDR3 spans 16 amino acids. The germline gives CDR1 SGHAT, CDR2 FQNNGV. CDR3 nucleotides: TGTGCCAGCAGCTTGGACTTAGCGGGGGGCGCGGATACGCAGTATTTT. Its translation: CASSLDLAGGADTQYF.

The table lists this clonotype with a few counts. The chain combines TRBV7-8 with TRBJ1-5, with D unclear. The V and J ends lost 2 bases and 4 bases respectively, with 15 bases between them. Germline values: CDR1 SGHVS, CDR2 FQNEAQ. The CDR3 totals 16 residues. CDR3 bases: TGTGCCAGCAGCTTATCCAGCTCACCTGGGAATCAGCCCCAGCATTTT. This gives the protein CASSLSSSPGNQPQHF.

This clonotype was found a few times. The rearrangement uses TRBV4-2 and TRBJ1-1; D is unresolved. The CDR3 loop spans 16 amino acids. The V gene lost 0 bases and the J gene lost 1 base, with 12 bases spanning the gap. The germline V gene encodes CDR1 LGHNA and CDR2 YNFKEQ. This CDR3 is CASSQESSIRNTEAFF. The CDR3, as DNA: TGTGCCAGCAGCCAAGAAAGTTCAATCCGGAACACTGAAGCTTTCTTT.

This clonotype was picked up many times. The chain is built from TRBV4-3 and TRBJ1-2, with no clear D. This CDR3 is built from 16 residues. CDR1 LGHNA and CDR2 YSLEER come from the germline V gene. V was shortened by 1 base and J by 0 bases, with 12 bases between the two germline ends. The CDR3 loop reads CASSQATQLANYGYTF. CDR3 DNA: TGCGCCAGCAGCCAAGCTACACAACTCGCTAACTATGGCTACACCTTC.

The table lists this clonotype with a few counts. J is TRBJ1-1 and V is TRBV7-9; D gene uncertain. Germline V gives CDR1 SEHNR, CDR2 FQNEAQ (reference sequence). V was trimmed by 7 bases and J by 1 base, leaving 16 bases between them. There are 15 residues in the CDR3. For the CDR3, the DNA is TGTGCCAGCACCCCTGAGGGCGTGTCGAACACTGAAGCTTTCTTT. Its translation is CASTPEGVSNTEAFF.

In its sample, this clonotype was seen many times. The chain employs TRBV7-2 and TRBJ2-3; D is uncertain. V lost 2 bases, J lost 2 bases, and 11 bases lay in between. Germline-derived CDR1 and CDR2 are SGHTA and FQGNSA. The CDR3 spans 15 residues. The DNA of the CDR3 is TGTGCCAGCAGCTTAAGGCGGCCCAACACAGATACGCAGTATTTT. This translates into CASSLRRPNTDTQYF. The entire variable domain, with the rest obtained from reference TRBV7-2 and TRBJ2-3, is as follows: GAGVSQSPSNKVTEKGKDVELRCDPISGHTALYWYRQSLGQGLEFLIYFQGNSAPDKSGLPSDRFSAERTGGSVSTLTIQRTQQEDSAVYLCASSLRRPNTDTQYFGPGTRLTVL.

V and J are TRBV13 and TRBJ2-1; perhaps TRBD2 as D (6 bases). Germline CDR1 reads PRHDT; CDR2 reads FYEKMQ (reference sequence). V lost 5 bases to trimming and J lost 8 bases, with 16 bases between them. The CDR3 has 14 residues. The CDR3 loop is CASSPNAGRDEQFF. CDR3 coding DNA: TGTGCCAGCAGCCCAAACGCGGGGCGGGATGAGCAGTTCTTC.

This clonotype has only a few counts. V is TRBV27 and J is TRBJ1-1; TRBD1 agrees at 8 bases. Losses at the gene ends were 4 bases for V and 0 bases for J; bases not matched to a gene: 4. Germline-derived CDR1 and CDR2 are MNHEY and SMNVEV (reference sequence). The CDR3 extends over 15 amino acids. The CDR3 spells CASSSRDRMNTEAFF. CDR3 in DNA: TGTGCCAGCAGTTCCCGGGACAGGATGAACACTGAAGCTTTCTTT.

The V and J genes are TRBV12-3 or TRBV12-4 and TRBJ1-2; D is perhaps TRBD1 (5 bases). CDR3 length equals 11 residues. The V and J ends lost 6 bases and 6 bases respectively, with 8 bases between them. CDR3 nucleotide sequence: TGTGCCAGCAGGGACATTCATGGCTACACCTTC. Encoded protein: CASRDIHGYTF.

This clonotype showed up just a few times. The chain carries TRBV28 and TRBJ2-5; 7 bases agree with TRBD1. Germline assignment: CDR1 MDHEN and CDR2 SYDVKM. There are 15 residues in the CDR3. J lost 5 bases, V lost 3 bases, and 9 bases had no gene match. CDR3 amino acids: CASSLAGGVRETQYF. In nucleotides, the CDR3 is TGTGCCAGCAGTTTGGCAGGGGGTGTGAGGGAGACCCAGTACTTC.

This clonotype was recorded many times. This CDR3 reads CASSFSRSSGASYEQYV. CDR3 in DNA: TGTGCCAGCAGTTTTTCCCGGTCTAGCGGGGCATCCTACGAGCAGTACGTC. V gene TRBV28 combines with J gene TRBJ2-7; 9 nucleotides line up with TRBD2. CDR3 size: 17 residues. The ends lost 3 bases at V and 1 base at J; junction bases unmatched: 10. Germline lookup yields CDR1 MDHEN and CDR2 SYDVKM.

This clonotype has a handful of counts. The chain combines TRBV9 with TRBJ2-5, with unresolved D. The germline V and J ends were trimmed by 4 bases and 4 bases, with 20 bases remaining between them. CDR3 size: 16 residues. CDR1 is SGDLS and CDR2 is YYNGEE in the germline V gene. Written as DNA, the CDR3 is TGTGCCAGCAGCCCCTCCCTTCGGGCATTCGGAGAGACCCAGTACTTC. It is translated as CASSPSLRAFGETQYF.

The chain links TRBV2 to TRBJ2-7; no firm D call. The length of the CDR3 is 14 residues. In germline, CDR1 is SNHLY, CDR2 FYNNEI. V gave up 1 base and J gave up 3 bases, with 10 bases separating them. The CDR3 DNA sequence: TGTGCCAGCAGTGAAGGAGGCGGTAACTACGAGCAGTACTTC. Translation: CASSEGGGNYEQYF.

The chain recombines TRBV29-1 with TRBJ1-1; no definite D call. CDR1 and CDR2 (germline): SQVTM, ANQGSEA. This CDR3 is built from 12 residues. Between the trimmed V and J ends, which lost 2 bases and 11 bases, there was a span of 15 bases. CDR3 residues: CSVELSVVLAFF. The DNA for the CDR3 is TGCAGCGTTGAACTTAGTGTCGTTCTGGCTTTCTTT.